The 8 T cell receptor beta chains below all came from one sample that was sequenced in a study of T-cell reconstitution after alpha-beta-depleted transplantation in children. These receptors have no known antigen. Unique molecular identifiers were incorporated when the TCRbeta library was constructed. One entry per CDR3 protein results from TCRdb running MiXCR on the PCR reads. This table holds some 300,000 distinct CDR3 sequences, about 7.3% found once. The study, taken as a whole, reports: Newly produced T cells mostly provided counts and TCRbeta diversity after one year, as hyperexpanded clones declined.

The specimen was peripheral blood, collected 360 days after TCRalphabeta/CD19-depleted stem cell transplant. All receptors derive from a female patient aged 2-10 years who had a stem cell transplant for Fanconi anemia, so the T cells may come from the graft donor.

The gene calls are TRBV6-1 and TRBJ2-1; TRBD1 matches 7 bases. This CDR3 is 14 amino acids long. V lost 5 bases, J lost 7 bases, and 8 bases stayed unmatched. Germline V gives CDR1 MNHNS, CDR2 SASEGT. CDR3: CASSLDRAGNEQFF. Written as DNA, the CDR3 is TGTGCCAGCAGTCTAGACAGGGCAGGGAATGAGCAGTTCTTC.

The chain combines TRBV3-1 with TRBJ2-7, with 11 bases aligning to TRBD2. Unmatched junction bases numbered 5, after V lost 6 bases and J lost 4 bases. The germline V gene encodes CDR1 LGHDT and CDR2 YNNKEL (reference sequence). This CDR3 contains 14 residues. The CDR3 protein is CASSLSGRVYEQYF. The CDR3 coding sequence is TGTGCCAGCAGTCTTAGCGGGAGGGTGTACGAGCAGTACTTC.

The chain links TRBV10-3 to TRBJ1-4, with D perhaps matching TRBD1 (5 bases). This CDR3 contains 13 residues. CDR1 and CDR2 (germline): ENHRY, SYGVKD. The DNA of the CDR3 is TGTGCGTCCAGCCAGGGTTCTAATGAAAAACTGTTTTTT. Translation gives CASSQGSNEKLFF.

This clonotype was observed a few times. This chain uses TRBV20-1 with TRBJ1-2; no firm D call. The V and J ends lost 3 bases and 3 bases respectively, with 8 bases between them. The CDR3 is made up of 12 amino acids. Germline V gene sequence: CDR1 DFQATT, CDR2 SNEGSKA (reference sequence). The CDR3 DNA reads TGCAGTGCTAGGCACAACTACTATGGCTACACCTTC. This translates into CSARHNYYGYTF.

This clonotype was counted many times. At one end, the junction sequence differs from germline, possibly due to a read error. V is TRBV5-1 and J is TRBJ2-3, with D unresolved. This CDR3 is built from 11 residues. Germline V gene lookup returns CDR1 SGHRS and CDR2 YFSETQ. The CDR3 is CASSDTDTQYF. The CDR3 region has the DNA TGTGCCAGCAGTGACACAGATACGCAGTATTTT.

The J gene is TRBJ2-1, the V gene TRBV12-3 or TRBV12-4, with TRBD2 matching 9 bases. The ends lost 2 bases at V and 5 bases at J; junction bases unmatched: 7. The CDR3 has 16 residues. CDR3 DNA: TGTGCCAGCAGTTTATTGGGCGGGGGGGCCCACAATGAGCAGTTCTTC. Translating it yields CASSLLGGGAHNEQFF.

Remarks on this clonotype: Being one base from a much bigger clone, this may be a read error. This CDR3 fails to terminate in the conserved phenylalanine or tryptophan, so it likely reflects a read error. The chain combines TRBV11-2 with TRBJ2-7; 9 nucleotides match TRBD2. Germline lookup yields CDR1 SGHAT and CDR2 FQNNGV. CDR3 length: 15 amino acids. The J segment lost 0 bases and the V segment lost 4 bases, leaving 4 bases of the junction unmatched. The CDR3 loop is CASSWSSGGSYEQYS. The DNA for the CDR3 is TGTGCCAGCAGCTGGAGTAGCGGGGGCTCCTACGAGCAGTACTCC.

The chain joins TRBV11-2 to TRBJ2-2; 12 positions match TRBD1. The CDR3 is 20 residues long. Germline lookup yields CDR1 SGHAT and CDR2 FQNNGV. Trimming at V came to 4 bases and at J to 6 bases, leaving 18 bases not matched to a gene. CDR3 loop: CASSSGHPGTGGLGSGELFF. The CDR3 nucleotides read TGTGCCAGCAGCTCAGGACACCCCGGGACAGGGGGCTTAGGGTCCGGGGAGCTGTTTTTT.